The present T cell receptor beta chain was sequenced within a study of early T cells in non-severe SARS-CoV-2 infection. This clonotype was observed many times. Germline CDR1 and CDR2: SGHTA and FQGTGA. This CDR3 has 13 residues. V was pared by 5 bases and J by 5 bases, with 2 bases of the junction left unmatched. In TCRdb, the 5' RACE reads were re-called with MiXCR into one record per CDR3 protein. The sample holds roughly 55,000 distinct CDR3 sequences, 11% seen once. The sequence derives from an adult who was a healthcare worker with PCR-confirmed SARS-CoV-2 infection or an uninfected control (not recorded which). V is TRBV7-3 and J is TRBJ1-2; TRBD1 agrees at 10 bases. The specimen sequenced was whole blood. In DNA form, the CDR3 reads TGTGCCAGCAGCCCGGGACAGGGGTATGGCTACACCTTC. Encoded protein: CASSPGQGYGYTF.